Shown below are 29 T cell receptor beta chains from a single sample sequenced in a study of T cell repertoires in cytomegalovirus infection. Via MiXCR, TCRdb re-called the reads, giving one row per CDR3 protein. The sample shows 150,000 to 200,000 distinct CDR3 sequences, roughly 30% of them seen only once. Material: PBMCs. These TCRs come from a human donor in good health (CMV status not recorded). Some clones in this sample may be carry-over from other donors' samples.

Ten or more counts support this clonotype. The chain joins TRBV7-9 to TRBJ2-3, with 9 bases fitting TRBD1. Germline-derived CDR1 and CDR2 are SEHNR and FQNEAQ (reference sequence). V was pared by 6 bases and J by 3 bases, with 10 bases of the junction left unmatched. The CDR3 is made up of 16 amino acids. Here the CDR3 DNA reads TGTGCCAGCAGTTCGACCGGGACAGGGAAAACAGATACGCAGTATTTT. Translated, it gives CASSSTGTGKTDTQYF. Full variable domain (missing parts from reference TRBV7-9 and TRBJ2-3): DTGVSQNPRHKITKRGQNVTFRCDPISEHNRLYWYRQTLGQGPEFLTYFQNEAQLEKSRLLSDRFSAERPKGSFSTLEIQRTEQGDSAMYLCASSSTGTGKTDTQYFGPGTRLTVL.

In its sample, this clonotype was seen a few times. This sequence joins TRBV6-5 and TRBJ2-7; D may be TRBD2 (7 bases). Germline V gene lookup returns CDR1 MNHEY and CDR2 SVGAGI. V lost 6 bases and J 0 bases, leaving 18 bases between the germline ends. CDR3 length: 16 amino acids. This CDR3 is CASSLGGNRVSYEQYF. The CDR3 nucleotides are TGTGCCAGCAGCCTGGGGGGGAACAGGGTCTCCTACGAGCAGTACTTC.

This chain connects TRBV7-2 to TRBJ1-1; 7 bases are a match to TRBD1. V lost 5 bases and J lost 7; bases outside the gene matches: 7. The CDR3 extends over 13 amino acids. The germline V gene encodes CDR1 SGHTA and CDR2 FQGNSA. The CDR3 sequence: CASSNRGRGEAFF. DNA for the CDR3: TGTGCCAGCAGCAACAGGGGCAGGGGTGAAGCTTTCTTT.

At least ten counts were recorded for this clonotype. V is TRBV7-2 and J is TRBJ2-3; 9 bases line up with TRBD1. V trimming: 1 base; J trimming: 7 bases; junction bases outside the gene matches: 9. The CDR3 length is 16 residues. Per the germline V gene, CDR1 is SGHTA and CDR2 is FQGNSA. The CDR3 sequence is CASSLEGTGYGYTQYF. DNA of the CDR3: TGTGCCAGCAGCTTAGAGGGGACAGGGTATGGATATACGCAGTATTTT.

This clonotype appeared many times. The chain carries TRBV25-1 and TRBJ1-1, with D unclear. CDR1 and CDR2 (germline): MGHDK, SYGVNS. Trimming left V 2 bases short and J 4 bases short, with 8 bases between. The CDR3 is made up of 13 amino acids. CDR3 DNA: TGTGCCAGCAGTGAAACTAGAGGCACTGAAGCTTTCTTT. It specifies CASSETRGTEAFF.

This clonotype was seen a handful of times. The chain links TRBV19 to TRBJ1-1; 8 bases match TRBD1. The germline V gene has CDR1 LNHDA and CDR2 SQIVND (reference sequence). This CDR3 is built from 13 residues. Unmatched junction bases numbered 6, after V lost 5 bases and J lost 7 bases. This CDR3 is CASSGRGLGEAFF. CDR3 bases: TGTGCCAGTAGTGGCAGGGGGCTGGGTGAAGCTTTCTTT.

Many counts were recorded for this clonotype. The rearrangement joins TRBV7-9 to TRBJ2-3, with a possible D match to TRBD2 (6 bases). The germline CDR1 and CDR2 sequences are SEHNR and FQNEAQ (reference sequence). Trimming left V 3 bases short and J 8 bases short, with 18 bases between. There are 15 residues in the CDR3. The CDR3 spells CASSFTAAGGGTQYF. The CDR3 coding sequence is TGTGCCAGCAGCTTCACGGCCGCTGGGGGAGGTACGCAGTATTTT.

This clonotype was recorded many times. V usage is TRBV7-8 and J usage is TRBJ2-3; D may be TRBD1 or TRBD2 (5 bases each). Between the trimmed V and J ends, which lost 5 bases and 3 bases, there was a span of 12 bases. The CDR3 runs 14 residues. CDR1 is SGHVS and CDR2 is FQNEAQ in the germline V gene. CDR3 in DNA: TGTGCCAGCAGCCACCTTTGGGGGACAGATACGCAGTATTTT. Amino acid sequence: CASSHLWGTDTQYF.

Ten or more counts support this clonotype. The J gene is TRBJ1-2, the V gene TRBV7-2, with a weak D call TRBD1 (6 bases). This CDR3 is 17 amino acids long. V was clipped by 0 bases and J by 2 bases, with 16 bases between them. Germline lookup yields CDR1 SGHTA and CDR2 FQGNSA. CDR3 nucleotides: TGTGCCAGCAGCTTAGCTTGGGCTAATACAGGGAACTATGGCTACACCTTC. Residues: CASSLAWANTGNYGYTF. The full variable domain, completed using reference TRBV7-2 and TRBJ1-2, is GAGVSQSPSNKVTEKGKDVELRCDPISGHTALYWYRQSLGQGLEFLIYFQGNSAPDKSGLPSDRFSAERTGGSVSTLTIQRTQQEDSAVYLCASSLAWANTGNYGYTFGSGTRLTVV.

The chain combines TRBV7-6 with TRBJ1-5; 8 nucleotides line up with TRBD1. The CDR3 loop spans 13 amino acids. Trimming took 9 bases from V and 11 from J; bases not matched to a gene: 12. CDR1 and CDR2 (germline): SGHVS, FNYEAQ. The CDR3 nucleotides read TGTGCCAGTAGCCTCGGGACAGGCTGGGCCCAGCATTTT. Its translation: CASSLGTGWAQHF.

The V call is TRBV7-8, the J call TRBJ2-5; no clear D gene. The CDR3 is 14 amino acids. The V and J ends lost 7 bases and 5 bases respectively, with 17 bases between them. Germline V gene data show CDR1 as SGHVS and CDR2 as FQNEAQ. CDR3 DNA: TGTGCCAGCATTCAGACTGAGATGCGGGAGACCCAGTACTTC. Encoded protein: CASIQTEMRETQYF.

This clonotype was recorded many times. The chain has TRBV7-8 and TRBJ1-6; possible D gene TRBD1, 6 bases. The CDR3 is 17 residues long. V gave up 3 bases and J gave up 4 bases, with 16 bases separating them. Germline loops: CDR1 SGHVS, CDR2 FQNEAQ. This CDR3 is CASSFLRGVQYNSPLHF. The CDR3 bases are TGTGCCAGCAGCTTCCTCAGGGGCGTCCAGTATAATTCACCCCTCCACTTT.

This rearrangement joins TRBV29-1 to TRBJ2-5; D gene unclear. V was pared by 4 bases and J by 4 bases, with 13 bases between. CDR1 is SQVTM, CDR2 ANQGSEA, per germline. CDR3 length: 13 residues. This chain's CDR3 is CSVAPDHRETQYF. CDR3 DNA sequence: TGCAGCGTTGCCCCTGACCACAGAGAGACCCAGTACTTC.

The gene calls are TRBV9 and TRBJ1-1, with D hard to call. CDR1 is SGDLS and CDR2 is YYNGEE in the germline V gene. Trimming took off 3 bases at V and 5 bases at J, with 11 bases between the two ends. The length of the CDR3 is 13 residues. CDR3 nucleotides: TGTGCCAGCAGCGGCTCCGGAGAGACTGAAGCTTTCTTT. It codes for CASSGSGETEAFF.

As regards this clonotype: A much larger clone differs from this one at a single base, so this may be a read error. The chain recombines TRBV6-1 with TRBJ1-2, with D possibly being TRBD1 (6 bases). There are 17 residues in the CDR3. The V end was cut by 4 bases, the J end by 3 bases, with 21 bases between. Germline V gene sequence: CDR1 MNHNS, CDR2 SASEGT. The CDR3 region is CASSVGPGGGGHYGYTF. The CDR3 coding sequence is TGTGCCAGCAGTGTAGGCCCAGGAGGAGGGGGGCACTATGGCTACACCTTC.

The chain carries TRBV10-2 and TRBJ2-1; 9 bases match TRBD2. The length of the CDR3 is 15 residues. The V and J ends lost 8 bases and 7 bases, in that order; junction bases with no gene match: 12. Germline values: CDR1 WSHSY, CDR2 SAAADI. Written as DNA, the CDR3 is TGCGCCAGCGTCAATTCCGGGACTAGCTGGAATGAGCAGTTCTTC. Translation gives CASVNSGTSWNEQFF.

About this clonotype: A much larger clone sits a single nucleotide away, making a read error possible. V is TRBV7-2 and J is TRBJ2-1; 8 nucleotides line up with TRBD1. Germline loops: CDR1 SGHTA, CDR2 FQGNSA. CDR3 length: 15 amino acids. Here the CDR3 DNA reads TGTGCCAGCAGCCCTGACAGGGGCACCTACAAGGAGCAGTTCTTC. Its translation is CASSPDRGTYKEQFF.

The chain is built from TRBV18 and TRBJ2-7; 8 bases line up with TRBD2. The CDR3 length is 16 residues. CDR1 and CDR2 from the germline V gene are KGHSH and LQKENI. J was trimmed by 2 bases and V by 3 bases; bases with no gene match: 9. CDR3 coding DNA: TGTGCCAGCTCACCCTCGGGCAGCGGGGGTACCTACGAGCAGTACTTC. Its translation is CASSPSGSGGTYEQYF.

This clonotype occurred a few times. This sequence joins TRBV2 and TRBJ1-6; TRBD1 agrees at 9 bases. Looked up from germline, CDR1 is SNHLY and CDR2 is FYNNEI. Trimming removed 5 bases from V and 7 bases from J; junction bases left unmatched: 9. The CDR3 sequence is 16 residues long. Here the CDR3 DNA reads TGTGCCAGCAGTTACACAGGGGGCGCGAGGAATTCACCCCTCCACTTT. Translated: CASSYTGGARNSPLHF.

The J gene is TRBJ2-3, the V gene TRBV4-2, with TRBD1 identical over 9 bases. V was clipped by 4 bases and J by 7 bases; unmatched bases: 12. The CDR3 runs to 16 residues. The germline CDR1 and CDR2 sequences are LGHNA and YNFKEQ. Here the CDR3 reads CASSPDRGPVGNTQYF. In DNA form, the CDR3 reads TGTGCCAGCAGCCCGGACAGGGGACCCGTTGGTAATACGCAGTATTTT.

The rearrangement joins TRBV12-3 or TRBV12-4 to TRBJ1-5; no firm D call. CDR3 length equals 12 residues. V lost 7 bases, J lost 6 bases, and 10 bases lay in between. CDR3 in amino acids: CASMGIGQPQHF. The CDR3, as DNA: TGTGCCAGCATGGGGATCGGTCAGCCCCAGCATTTT.

In its sample, this clonotype was seen many times. CDR3 region: CASSLNPLTGELFF. In nucleotides, the CDR3 is TGTGCCAGCAGCTTAAACCCCTTGACCGGGGAGCTGTTTTTT. This chain connects TRBV5-6 to TRBJ2-2; no reliable D call. V lost 2 bases and J lost 5, with 10 bases in between. Germline loops: CDR1 SGHDT, CDR2 YYEEEE. CDR3 size: 14 residues. The complete variable domain, with remaining parts taken from reference TRBV5-6 and TRBJ2-2, reads DAGVTQSPTHLIKTRGQQVTLRCSPKSGHDTVSWYQQALGQGPQFIFQYYEEEERQRGNFPDRFSGHQFPNYSSELNVNALLLGDSALYLCASSLNPLTGELFFGEGSRLTVL.

This clonotype was counted a few times. This CDR3 is CASSVTGTSKGDTQYF. CDR3 nucleotide sequence: TGTGCCAGCAGCGTAACCGGGACTAGCAAAGGAGATACGCAGTATTTT. The chain uses TRBV7-2 and TRBJ2-3, with 9 bases fitting TRBD2. CDR1 and CDR2 (germline): SGHTA, FQGNSA. The CDR3 runs 16 residues. The junction had 11 bases not matched to a gene; V was cut back by 5 bases and J by 5 bases.

There are many counts of this clonotype. The rearrangement joins TRBV7-2 to TRBJ2-3; D remains unclear. Germline-derived CDR1 and CDR2 are SGHTA and FQGNSA. This CDR3 comprises 12 residues. The V gene lost 5 bases and the J gene lost 2 bases, with 5 bases spanning the gap. The CDR3 sequence is CASSPSTDTQYF. CDR3 bases: TGTGCCAGCAGCCCTTCCACAGATACGCAGTATTTT. Variable domain in full (rest from reference TRBV7-2 and TRBJ2-3): GAGVSQSPSNKVTEKGKDVELRCDPISGHTALYWYRQSLGQGLEFLIYFQGNSAPDKSGLPSDRFSAERTGGSVSTLTIQRTQQEDSAVYLCASSPSTDTQYFGPGTRLTVL.

This clonotype was counted only a few times. V gene TRBV6-2 or TRBV6-3 combines with J gene TRBJ2-6, with D unresolved. The CDR3 is 11 amino acids. Deletions cut 6 bases from V and 13 bases from J, with 10 bases between. The germline V gene encodes CDR1 MNHEY and CDR2 SVGEGT. The CDR3 DNA reads as TGTGCCAGCAGCTCATTAAGGGTCCTGACTTTC. It encodes CASSSLRVLTF.

This chain uses TRBV29-1 with TRBJ1-5, with D possibly TRBD1 on 6 matching bases. Germline V lookup: CDR1 SQVTM, CDR2 ANQGSEA. The CDR3 is made up of 15 amino acids. Deletions cut 5 bases from V and 4 bases from J, with 18 bases between. CDR3 sequence reads: CSVQVGTNRNQPQHF. In nucleotides, the CDR3 is TGCAGCGTTCAGGTCGGGACAAATAGGAATCAGCCCCAGCATTTT. Variable domain in full (rest from reference TRBV29-1 and TRBJ1-5): SAVISQKPSRDICQRGTSLTIQCQVDSQVTMMFWYRQQPGQSLTLIATANQGSEATYESGFVIDKFPISRPNLTFSTLTVSNMSPEDSSIYLCSVQVGTNRNQPQHFGDGTRLSIL.

This clonotype was recorded at least ten times. J is TRBJ1-2 and V is TRBV7-8; possibly TRBD1 for D (5 bases). This CDR3 contains 14 residues. V lost 4 bases and J 8 bases, leaving 17 bases between the germline ends. The V gene's germline CDR1 is SGHVS and CDR2 FQNEAQ. As DNA, the CDR3 is TGTGCCAGCAGCTCCCCCGGGACTTCGCGGGGCTACACCTTC. As protein: CASSSPGTSRGYTF.

The rearrangement links TRBV20-1 to TRBJ2-5, with D maybe TRBD1 (6 bases). The CDR3 has 15 amino acids. The germline V gene encodes CDR1 DFQATT and CDR2 SNEGSKA (reference sequence). V was shortened by 6 bases and J by 4 bases, with 21 bases between the two germline ends. CDR3 nucleotide sequence: TGCAGTGCCCTCCTAAGACAGGCTACGAGAGAGACCCAGTACTTC. Translating gives CSALLRQATRETQYF.

This chain connects TRBV20-1 to TRBJ2-1, with TRBD2 matching over 10 bases. V gave up 1 base and J gave up 4 bases; unmatched junction bases: 1. The CDR3 runs 14 residues. Germline lookup yields CDR1 DFQATT and CDR2 SNEGSKA (reference sequence). Here the CDR3 DNA reads TGCAGTGCTAGAGCTAGCGGGGGTTACAATGAGCAGTTCTTC. This encodes CSARASGGYNEQFF.